The 27 T cell receptor beta chains presented below share a single source sample, sequenced in a study of blood T cell repertoires in COVID-19 (dated by TCRdb to the early 2020s). Library method: the immunoSEQ multiplex PCR assay. This is the immuneACCESS table as TCRdb keeps it, with only in-frame sequences that have V and J called. A part of the clones is gone; compared with another copy, unresolved V genes explain less than half, and the rest is unexplained. This sample gives 90,000 to 120,000 clones in total; 69% of them show up just once. Of the sample, approximately 5.9% is held by the ten largest clones. Sequencing was done on a sample of peripheral blood. These receptors all come from a man at least 80 years old with acute or convalescent COVID-19.

This clone was observed a handful of times. This chain links TRBV6-2 or TRBV6-3 with TRBJ2-3; 11 bases match TRBD2. The CDR3 covers 19 residues. Unmatched junction bases numbered 11, after V lost 0 bases and J lost 3 bases. Germline-derived CDR1 and CDR2 are MNHEY and SVGEGT. CDR3 region: CASSYSPLQTSGRTDTQYF. The CDR3 nucleotides are TGTGCCAGCAGTTACTCCCCACTTCAAACTAGCGGGAGAACAGATACGCAGTATTTT.

The gene calls are TRBV7-2 and TRBJ2-7, with a tentative D call TRBD2 (6 bases). The CDR3 loop spans 17 amino acids. Germline V gene data show CDR1 as SGHTA and CDR2 as FQGNSA. V gave up 4 bases and J gave up 3 bases, with 22 bases separating them. The CDR3 spells CASSSSGGNPAYYEQYF. In DNA form, the CDR3 reads TGTGCCAGCAGCTCTAGTGGAGGGAACCCCGCCTACTACGAGCAGTACTTC.

The gene calls are TRBV24-1 and TRBJ2-3; 10 bases fit TRBD2. The J segment lost 2 bases and the V segment lost 1 base, leaving 2 bases of the junction unmatched. This CDR3 is built from 16 residues. CDR1 KGHDR and CDR2 SFDVKD come from the germline V gene. CDR3: CATSDFTSGVTDTQYF. For the CDR3, the DNA is TGTGCCACCAGTGATTTCACTAGCGGGGTCACAGATACGCAGTATTTT.

The gene calls are TRBV11-3 and TRBJ2-7; possibly TRBD1 for D (6 bases). The CDR3 length is 12 residues. The germline V and J ends were trimmed by 5 bases and 6 bases, with 11 bases remaining between them. Germline V gene data show CDR1 as SGHNT and CDR2 as YENEEA. The CDR3 nucleotides read TGTGCCAGCAGCAAACAGGGACGCGAGCAGTACTTC. Its protein is CASSKQGREQYF.

The CDR3 here is CASSPNAVQAGLRHF. Here the CDR3 DNA reads TGTGCCAGTAGTCCTAATGCGGTCCAGGCGGGTCTTAGGCATTTT. This rearrangement joins TRBV19 to TRBJ1-5; no definite D call. From germline, CDR1 is LNHDA and CDR2 SQIVND (reference sequence). V was shortened by 5 bases and J by 15 bases, with 26 bases between the two germline ends. The CDR3 length is 15 residues.

The gene calls are TRBV7-8 and TRBJ2-1; D possibly corresponds to TRBD2 (7 bases). CDR1 and CDR2 (germline): SGHVS, FQNEAQ. The CDR3 totals 13 residues. V lost 11 bases and J 2 bases, leaving 13 bases between the germline ends. In nucleotides, the CDR3 is TGTGCCTCTCCGGGGGGCCCCTACAATGAGCAGTTCTTC. Translating gives CASPGGPYNEQFF.

The V and J genes are TRBV7-9 and TRBJ2-1, with TRBD2 matching 8 bases. This CDR3 contains 15 residues. The germline gives CDR1 SEHNR, CDR2 FQNEAQ (reference sequence). V was clipped by 7 bases and J by 4 bases; unmatched bases: 9. The CDR3, as DNA: TGTGCCAGCACCCACCCTAGCGGGCGATACAATGAGCAGTTCTTC. This codes for CASTHPSGRYNEQFF.

This clone was detected only once. This chain links TRBV6-5 with TRBJ2-7; TRBD2 might be the D (6 bases). CDR3 length: 13 amino acids. Germline V gene lookup returns CDR1 MNHEY and CDR2 SVGAGI. V was clipped by 8 bases and J by 6 bases, with 17 bases between them. CDR3 coding DNA: TGTGCCAGCCACACCGGAGGGGCGAGCGAGCAGTACTTC. It codes for CASHTGGASEQYF.

The gene calls are TRBV28 and TRBJ2-1; a weak D match, TRBD1 (6 bases). CDR3 length equals 15 residues. Trimming removed 6 bases at V and 2 bases at J, with 14 bases between. Germline V lookup: CDR1 MDHEN, CDR2 SYDVKM. The CDR3 protein is CASRKQGPPYNEQFF. The CDR3 DNA reads as TGTGCCAGCAGGAAACAGGGTCCCCCCTACAATGAGCAGTTCTTC.

The chain joins TRBV9 to TRBJ2-7; TRBD2 agrees at 13 bases. This CDR3 has 14 amino acids. CDR1 and CDR2 (germline): SGDLS, YYNGEE. Trimming at V came to 2 bases and at J to 5 bases, leaving 1 base not matched to a gene. The CDR3 loop reads CASSVGLAGNEQYF. In DNA, the CDR3 is TGTGCCAGCAGCGTGGGACTAGCGGGAAACGAGCAGTACTTC.

The CDR3 DNA sequence: TGTGCCAGCAGCCCTCCCACTAGCGGGAGTAGAGATACGCAGTATTTT. Translating it yields CASSPPTSGSRDTQYF. This chain uses TRBV5-5 with TRBJ2-3; 11 bases align to TRBD2. Germline CDR1 is SGHKS and CDR2 is YYEKEE (reference sequence). The ends lost 4 bases at V and 5 bases at J; junction bases unmatched: 9. The CDR3 runs to 16 residues.

This sequence joins TRBV29-1 and TRBJ2-7; 9 bases map to TRBD1. Unmatched junction bases numbered 3, after V lost 4 bases and J lost 2 bases. The germline V gene encodes CDR1 SQVTM and CDR2 ANQGSEA. The CDR3 runs to 13 residues. The CDR3 spells CSVVGQGPYEQYF. CDR3 coding DNA: TGCAGCGTTGTGGGACAGGGACCCTACGAGCAGTACTTC.

This clone has a single count. The chain carries TRBV3-1 (or the pseudogene TRBV3-2) and TRBJ1-3, with D tentatively TRBD1 (6 bases). CDR1 and CDR2 (germline): LGHDT, YNNKEL (reference sequence). The CDR3 loop spans 17 amino acids. Deletions cut 3 bases from V and 0 bases from J, with 15 bases between. CDR3 residues: CASSHKIGGVSGNTIYF. The CDR3 DNA reads as TGTGCCAGCAGCCATAAGATAGGGGGTGTCTCTGGAAACACCATATATTTT.

The chain has TRBV7-2 and TRBJ2-5, with 7 bases that match TRBD1. The germline CDR1 and CDR2 sequences are SGHTA and FQGNSA. The CDR3 totals 14 residues. V was clipped by 5 bases and J by 7 bases; unmatched bases: 10. CDR3 amino acids: CASSPGTVGVTQYF. The CDR3 bases are TGTGCCAGCAGCCCTGGGACAGTTGGCGTGACCCAGTACTTC.

Written as DNA, the CDR3 is TGTGCCAGCAGCCTCCGGGACAGGGGGACTTACGAGCAGTACTTC. Its translation is CASSLRDRGTYEQYF. This rearrangement joins TRBV28 to TRBJ2-7, with TRBD1 matching 11 bases. CDR3 length: 15 amino acids. Germline V lookup: CDR1 MDHEN, CDR2 SYDVKM. J gave up 4 bases and V 6 bases, and 8 bases lay outside the gene matches.

The gene calls are TRBV12-3 or TRBV12-4 and TRBJ1-1; D is undetermined. This CDR3 comprises 13 residues. The V end lost 6 bases, the J end lost 0 bases, and 8 bases lay between the germline ends. The CDR3 bases are TGTGCCAGCAGCCAGGCAATGAACACTGAAGCTTTCTTT. Its translation is CASSQAMNTEAFF.

The chain combines TRBV5-6 with TRBJ1-4; TRBD1 agrees at 7 bases. The CDR3 runs to 14 residues. V lost 4 bases to trimming and J lost 1 base; unmatched junction nucleotides: 1. Germline CDR1 is SGHDT and CDR2 is YYEEEE. The CDR3 sequence is CASSRDRTNEKLFF. The CDR3 region has the DNA TGTGCCAGCAGCCGGGACAGAACTAATGAAAAACTGTTTTTT.

This rearrangement joins TRBV5-1 to TRBJ2-4, with D maybe TRBD1 (5 bases). Germline CDR1 and CDR2: SGHRS and YFSETQ. This CDR3 region has 17 residues. The germline V and J ends were trimmed by 4 bases and 5 bases, with 22 bases remaining between them. This CDR3 reads CASSLLGQGSRQNIQYF. CDR3 sequence (DNA): TGCGCCAGCAGCCTGTTGGGGCAGGGTTCCAGGCAAAACATTCAGTACTTC.

This chain connects TRBV2 to TRBJ2-1, with D perhaps TRBD1 (5 bases). Trimming left V 6 bases short and J 7 bases short, with 16 bases between. This CDR3 has 14 amino acids. Germline lookup yields CDR1 SNHLY and CDR2 FYNNEI. This CDR3 is CASSLAAGKNEQFF. The DNA of the CDR3 is TGTGCCAGCAGCCTCGCGGCAGGGAAAAATGAGCAGTTCTTC.

The rearrangement uses TRBV5-4 and TRBJ2-7, with 7 bases aligning to TRBD1. After removal of 6 bases from V and 6 bases from J, the junction contained 9 bases not matched to a gene. The CDR3 is 13 amino acids. Germline-derived CDR1 and CDR2 are SGHNT and YYREEE (reference sequence). CDR3 in DNA: TGTGCCAGCACCGCGACAGGGTTCGTCGAGCAGTACTTC. Amino acids: CASTATGFVEQYF.

The J gene is TRBJ1-1, the V gene TRBV7-8; the D gene is possibly TRBD1 (6 bases). Trimming took off 5 bases at V and 2 bases at J, with 12 bases between the two ends. Germline V gene sequence: CDR1 SGHVS, CDR2 FQNEAQ. The CDR3 covers 14 residues. The CDR3, as DNA: TGTGCCAGCAGCAAGGGACACCAAAACACTGAAGCTTTCTTT. Translated: CASSKGHQNTEAFF.

The V and J genes are TRBV21-1 and TRBJ1-1; the table assigns TRBD1, which was not confirmed against the DNA. TRBV21-1 is flagged as a pseudogene. This CDR3 is built from 14 residues. The CDR3: CASREGQAHTEAFF. CDR3 nucleotides: TGTGCCAGCAGGGAGGGACAGGCTCACACTGAAGCTTTCTTT.

V gene TRBV5-1 combines with J gene TRBJ1-1; the match to TRBD1 covers 8 bases. V trimming: 4 bases; J trimming: 1 base; junction bases outside the gene matches: 6. Germline values: CDR1 SGHRS, CDR2 YFSETQ. This CDR3 has 15 residues. The CDR3, as DNA: TGCGCCAGCAGCAGGGGGACAGGAGGGAACACTGAAGCTTTCTTT. Amino acid sequence: CASSRGTGGNTEAFF.

The J gene is TRBJ2-6, the V gene TRBV18; maybe TRBD1 (6 bases). Germline CDR1 and CDR2: KGHSH and LQKENI. V lost 4 bases to trimming and J lost 0 bases, with 7 bases between them. CDR3 length: 15 residues. CDR3 sequence reads: CASSRQVSGANVLTF. The CDR3 DNA sequence: TGTGCCAGCTCACGACAGGTCTCTGGGGCCAACGTCCTGACTTTC.

The rearrangement links TRBV20-1 to TRBJ1-4; D not resolved. Germline CDR1 reads DFQATT; CDR2 reads SNEGSKA (reference sequence). This CDR3 has 10 residues. V dropped 3 bases and J dropped 7 bases, with 3 bases sitting between them. The CDR3 protein is CSARAEKLFF. The DNA for the CDR3 is TGCAGTGCTAGGGCTGAAAAACTGTTTTTT.

The chain joins TRBV7-2 to TRBJ1-5; D may be TRBD1 (6 bases). Per germline, CDR1 SGHTA and CDR2 FQGNSA. V lost 1 base and J 0 bases, leaving 7 bases between the germline ends. The CDR3 consists of 15 residues. The CDR3 nucleotides read TGTGCCAGCAGCTTAGTCAGGGGTAGCAATCAGCCCCAGCATTTT. It codes for CASSLVRGSNQPQHF.

The table lists this clone with a count of one. This sequence joins TRBV5-6 and TRBJ2-3; 8 bases agree with TRBD2. With V trimmed by 1 base and J by 3 bases, 4 bases remained unmatched. The CDR3 length is 15 residues. Germline V CDR1 and CDR2: SGHDT, YYEEEE. For the CDR3, the DNA is TGTGCCAGCAGCTTGAGCGGGAGAATAACAGATACGCAGTATTTT. Translation gives CASSLSGRITDTQYF.